This passage covers 13 T cell receptor beta chains from one sample sequenced in a study of human T cells and chemical hapten exposure. Time point: patch test 1, 2 weeks after DPC sensitization. Treatment reported: therapeutic diphenylcyclopropenone sensitization with weekly scalp DPC. MiXCR, applied by TCRdb to the RACE reads, yields one record per CDR3 protein. Altogether approximately 60,000 distinct CDR3 sequences are present, 9.3% being singletons, with the ten largest covering roughly 13%. The specimen was whole blood, collected in connection with sensitization to the hapten diphenylcyclopropenone (DPC). All receptors derive from a woman aged 40 to 50 with alopecia areata. Some clones in this sample may be carry-over from other donors' samples.

This clonotype was detected a few times. The CDR3 spells CSARGDADSPLHF. DNA for the CDR3: TGCAGTGCTAGGGGGGACGCCGATTCACCCCTCCACTTT. The gene calls are TRBV20-1 and TRBJ1-6; possible D gene TRBD1, 5 bases. This CDR3 region has 13 residues. Looked up from germline, CDR1 is DFQATT and CDR2 is SNEGSKA (reference sequence). With 3 bases removed from V and 8 bases from J, the gap between germline ends came to 11 bases.

This clonotype was observed at least ten times. The rearrangement joins TRBV6-1 to TRBJ2-1; possibly TRBD1 for D (6 bases). Trimming pared 4 bases from V and 0 bases from J, leaving 13 bases between. Germline V gene lookup returns CDR1 MNHNS and CDR2 SASEGT. This CDR3 comprises 16 residues. The DNA for the CDR3 is TGTGCCAGCAGTGCGTGGGGACAAAGCTCCTACAATGAGCAGTTCTTC. This codes for CASSAWGQSSYNEQFF.

The chain is built from TRBV19 and TRBJ1-5, with 8 bases identical to TRBD1. The ends lost 7 bases at V and 2 bases at J; junction bases unmatched: 1. The germline CDR1 and CDR2 sequences are LNHDA and SQIVND (reference sequence). CDR3 size: 13 residues. This chain's CDR3 is CASKDRGNQPQHF. The CDR3 DNA reads as TGTGCCAGTAAGGACAGGGGCAATCAGCCCCAGCATTTT.

V is TRBV7-2 and J is TRBJ2-3; D is undetermined. V was shortened by 6 bases and J by 6 bases, with 16 bases between the two germline ends. The CDR3 is 14 residues long. The germline V gene has CDR1 SGHTA and CDR2 FQGNSA. The CDR3 loop reads CASSYGGFSDTQYF. The CDR3 DNA is TGTGCCAGCAGTTACGGTGGCTTTTCCGATACGCAGTATTTT.

The sample holds many counts of this clonotype. V gene TRBV2 combines with J gene TRBJ1-5; maybe TRBD1 (5 bases). V lost 6 bases and J lost 0, with 12 bases in between. The CDR3 has 15 residues. Germline V gives CDR1 SNHLY, CDR2 FYNNEI. CDR3 nucleotide sequence: TGTGCCAGCAGGAGGGACGTAAATAGCAATCAGCCCCAGCATTTT. Translation gives CASRRDVNSNQPQHF.

This clonotype has ten or more counts. This chain uses TRBV5-6 with TRBJ1-1; TRBD1 is a possible D gene (5 bases). With 4 bases removed from V and 1 base from J, the gap between germline ends came to 14 bases. From germline, CDR1 is SGHDT and CDR2 YYEEEE. CDR3 size: 15 residues. The CDR3 DNA sequence: TGTGCCAGCAGCATTATAGGGGTGAAGAACACTGAAGCTTTCTTT. It codes for CASSIIGVKNTEAFF.

This clonotype has just a few counts. The gene calls are TRBV7-9 and TRBJ2-3; D might be TRBD1 (5 bases). V was shortened by 2 bases and J by 4 bases, with 10 bases between the two germline ends. The CDR3 is made up of 14 amino acids. Looked up from germline, CDR1 is SEHNR and CDR2 is FQNEAQ (reference sequence). DNA for the CDR3: TGTGCCAGCAGCTTACAATCAGGGCCAGATACGCAGTATTTT. This sequence encodes CASSLQSGPDTQYF.

This clonotype turned up a few times. The chain combines TRBV6-5 with TRBJ2-1; perhaps TRBD2 as D (9 bases). The V gene lost 6 bases and the J gene lost 7 bases, with 19 bases spanning the gap. This CDR3 is built from 15 residues. The germline CDR1 and CDR2 sequences are MNHEY and SVGAGI. Written as DNA, the CDR3 is TGTGCCAGCAGCTACATAGCGGGGGACAGGAATGAGCAGTTCTTC. It codes for CASSYIAGDRNEQFF.

This clonotype was counted at least ten times. DNA of the CDR3: TGTGCCAGCGGGGAGACCCAGTACTTC. Translating gives CASGETQYF. This rearrangement joins TRBV3-1 to TRBJ2-5; D is undetermined. V gave up 8 bases and J gave up 5 bases, with 3 bases separating them. Germline V gives CDR1 LGHDT, CDR2 YNNKEL (reference sequence). This CDR3 has 9 amino acids.

This clonotype has ten or more counts. CDR3 region: CASSFRLGGAAIDEQFF. DNA for the CDR3: TGTGCCAGCAGCTTTAGACTTGGGGGGGCCGCAATAGATGAGCAGTTCTTC. This sequence joins TRBV7-2 and TRBJ2-1; tentative D call: TRBD2 (7 bases). The germline CDR1 and CDR2 sequences are SGHTA and FQGNSA. The CDR3 spans 17 residues. Trimming removed 3 bases at V and 8 bases at J, with 23 bases between. The full variable domain, in which reference TRBV7-2 and TRBJ2-1 provide the parts outside the CDR3, is GAGVSQSPSNKVTEKGKDVELRCDPISGHTALYWYRQSLGQGLEFLIYFQGNSAPDKSGLPSDRFSAERTGGSVSTLTIQRTQQEDSAVYLCASSFRLGGAAIDEQFFGPGTRLTVL.

There are many counts of this clonotype. This rearrangement joins TRBV4-3 to TRBJ1-1; D not certain. The V gene lost 1 base and the J gene lost 3 bases, with 9 bases spanning the gap. The CDR3 runs to 14 residues. Per germline, CDR1 LGHNA and CDR2 YSLEER. CDR3 in amino acids: CASSQGLDYTEAFF. CDR3 in DNA: TGCGCCAGCAGCCAAGGTTTGGACTACACTGAAGCTTTCTTT.

This clonotype was found many times. The rearrangement joins TRBV6-1 to TRBJ1-5; tentative D call: TRBD1 (6 bases). CDR1 and CDR2 (germline): MNHNS, SASEGT. V was trimmed by 6 bases and J by 4 bases, leaving 10 bases between them. This CDR3 comprises 13 residues. CDR3 sequence: CASSLGQNQPQHF. Here the CDR3 DNA reads TGTGCCAGCAGCCTCGGACAGAATCAGCCCCAGCATTTT.

This clonotype was observed a few times. V and J are TRBV2 and TRBJ2-6, with no clear D. V dropped 5 bases and J dropped 0 bases, with 14 bases sitting between them. There are 17 residues in the CDR3. The germline V gene encodes CDR1 SNHLY and CDR2 FYNNEI. CDR3 DNA sequence: TGTGCCAGCAGTTTAGGCAGAGAAAACTCTGGGGCCAACGTCCTGACTTTC. It specifies CASSLGRENSGANVLTF.